Below, 27 T cell receptor beta chains from the same sample are listed, as sequenced in a study of CD8+ T cells in alopecia areata. The treatment here: oral pan-JAK inhibitor, 5-10 mg twice daily. RNA, once extracted, was reverse transcribed into cDNA for use as the sequencing template. Clones were sequenced by immunoSEQ multiplex PCR, and TCRdb holds only the in-frame ones, with some missing. The sample carries roughly 180,000 clones, 53% recorded once. The sequencing used CD8+ T cells sorted from blood, collected at week 24, from a patient treated with tofacitinib. Source of these receptors: a human donor with alopecia areata.

Written as DNA, the CDR3 is TGTGCCAGCAGCGGGGGACCGATCTATGGCTACACCTTC. Translation: CASSGGPIYGYTF. V usage is TRBV9 and J usage is TRBJ1-2; D is perhaps TRBD1 (5 bases). Trimming left V 3 bases short and J 4 bases short, with 10 bases between. Per germline, CDR1 SGDLS and CDR2 YYNGEE. This CDR3 region has 13 residues.

The chain is built from TRBV25-1 and TRBJ1-1; possibly TRBD1 for D (5 bases). The CDR3 consists of 14 residues. V shed 7 bases and J shed 3 bases, with 15 bases lying between them. Germline V gives CDR1 MGHDK, CDR2 SYGVNS. CDR3 DNA sequence: TGTGCCAGCACAACGAGCGGGGGTTACACTGAAGCTTTCTTT. Its translation is CASTTSGGYTEAFF.

In nucleotides, the CDR3 is TGTGCCACCTCCGACAGCCCTAATAGCAATCAGCCCCAGCATTTT. Amino acid sequence: CATSDSPNSNQPQHF. J is TRBJ1-5 and V is TRBV15; TRBD1 is a possible D gene (5 bases). V lost 8 bases and J 0 bases, leaving 14 bases between the germline ends. Germline loops: CDR1 LNHNV, CDR2 YYDKDF (reference sequence). The CDR3 runs to 15 residues.

This clone was seen a handful of times. The chain carries TRBV4-3 and TRBJ2-3, with D uncertain. The CDR3 is made up of 17 amino acids. The germline V gene encodes CDR1 LGHNA and CDR2 YSLEER. V shed 0 bases and J shed 0 bases, with 13 bases lying between them. Here the CDR3 reads CASSQDALVSSTDTQYF. The CDR3 DNA follows: TGCGCCAGCAGCCAAGATGCTCTAGTCTCAAGCACAGATACGCAGTATTTT.

The chain combines TRBV10-3 with TRBJ2-2; possibly TRBD2 for D (5 bases). Trimming took 7 bases from V and 4 from J, leaving 13 bases between them. This CDR3 is built from 14 residues. Germline-derived CDR1 and CDR2 are ENHRY and SYGVKD. CDR3 sequence (DNA): TGTGCCATCATCGGGGATCCGGGCACCGGGGAGCTGTTTTTT. This encodes CAIIGDPGTGELFF.

This clone was recorded a few times. The rearrangement joins TRBV7-6 to TRBJ2-5; 7 bases match TRBD1. The CDR3 consists of 14 residues. V shed 2 bases, J shed 5 bases, and the junction held 5 bases outside the gene matches. Germline assignment: CDR1 SGHVS and CDR2 FNYEAQ. CDR3 bases: TGTGCCAGCAGCTTAACAGGGGACGGGGAGACCCAGTACTTC. Its translation is CASSLTGDGETQYF.

The chain recombines TRBV12-5 with TRBJ2-3; D unresolved. CDR1 and CDR2 from the germline V gene are LGHNT and FRNRAP. The CDR3 is 11 residues long. V was pared by 4 bases and J by 11 bases, with 10 bases between. CDR3 loop: CASGSGQEQYF. In DNA form, the CDR3 reads TGTGCTAGTGGTTCCGGCCAGGAGCAGTATTTT.

The V gene is TRBV14, the J gene TRBJ2-3, with no clear D. V was shortened by 1 base and J by 3 bases, with 11 bases between the two germline ends. Germline CDR1 reads SGHDN; CDR2 reads FVKESK. The CDR3 is 15 residues long. The CDR3 is CASSQGAAITDTQYF. In DNA form, the CDR3 reads TGTGCCAGCAGCCAAGGGGCAGCCATAACAGATACGCAGTATTTT.

V and J are TRBV30 and TRBJ2-5; tentatively, D is TRBD1 or TRBD2 (5 bases each). From germline, CDR1 is GTSNPN and CDR2 SVGIG (reference sequence). CDR3 size: 13 residues. V was cut by 5 bases and J by 2 bases, with 12 bases left in between. The CDR3 spells CAWVGTLQETQYF. The CDR3 DNA sequence: TGTGCCTGGGTGGGGACCCTTCAAGAGACCCAGTACTTC.

This clone has a count of ten or more. The genes are TRBV5-4 and TRBJ2-7; D is perhaps TRBD1 (8 bases). The CDR3 sequence is 16 residues long. Trimming pared 4 bases from V and 3 bases from J, leaving 20 bases between. Per germline, CDR1 SGHNT and CDR2 YYREEE (reference sequence). CDR3 DNA sequence: TGTGCCAGCAGCCTACTCGGACAGGGCGGGAGCTACGAGCAGTACTTC. Translated: CASSLLGQGGSYEQYF.

This clone was recorded a few times. The rearrangement uses TRBV14 and TRBJ2-1; 8 bases match TRBD2. V gave up 3 bases and J gave up 6 bases; unmatched junction bases: 10. This CDR3 region has 16 residues. Per the germline V gene, CDR1 is SGHDN and CDR2 is FVKESK. CDR3 DNA: TGTGCCAGCAGCCATCGGCCAGCGGGGGCTCCCAATGAGCAGTTCTTC. Residues: CASSHRPAGAPNEQFF. Variable domain in full (rest from reference TRBV14 and TRBJ2-1): EAGVTQFPSHSVIEKGQTVTLRCDPISGHDNLYWYRRVMGKEIKFLLHFVKESKQDESGMPNNRFLAERTGGTYSTLKVQPAELEDSGVYFCASSHRPAGAPNEQFFGPGTRLTVL.

This chain joins TRBV27 and TRBJ2-3; TRBD2 agrees at 8 bases. Germline CDR1 is MNHEY and CDR2 is SMNVEV (reference sequence). The V segment lost 2 bases and the J segment 5 bases; nucleotides outside the gene matches: 3. The CDR3 totals 14 residues. Written as DNA, the CDR3 is TGTGCCAGCAGTTTAAGCGGGGGCAAAGATACGCAGTATTTT. This codes for CASSLSGGKDTQYF.

This chain links TRBV7-2 with TRBJ2-7; possibly TRBD2 for D (5 bases). The CDR3 length is 15 residues. V was clipped by 4 bases and J by 2 bases, with 15 bases between them. In germline, CDR1 is SGHTA, CDR2 FQGNSA. The CDR3 loop reads CASSSGPGITYEQYF. CDR3 bases: TGTGCCAGCAGCTCCGGACCCGGGATCACCTACGAGCAGTACTTC.

This clone was detected a few times. CDR3 sequence reads: CASSLGRDRYEQYF. The CDR3 DNA reads TGTGCCAGCAGCTTAGGCCGGGATCGCTACGAGCAGTACTTC. The gene calls are TRBV7-2 and TRBJ2-7; a possible D gene is TRBD2 (5 bases). The V gene's germline CDR1 is SGHTA and CDR2 FQGNSA. CDR3 length equals 14 residues. The V end lost 1 base, the J end lost 3 bases, and 10 bases lay between the germline ends. The variable domain in full, completed from reference TRBV7-2 and TRBJ2-7, reads GAGVSQSPSNKVTEKGKDVELRCDPISGHTALYWYRQSLGQGLEFLIYFQGNSAPDKSGLPSDRFSAERTGGSVSTLTIQRTQQEDSAVYLCASSLGRDRYEQYFGPGTRLTVT.

The J gene is TRBJ1-4, the V gene TRBV10-3; TRBD1 is a possible D gene (6 bases). Germline values: CDR1 ENHRY, CDR2 SYGVKD. Trimming removed 0 bases at V and 4 bases at J, with 15 bases between. The CDR3 consists of 17 residues. This CDR3 reads CAISESSGGQINEKLFF. The CDR3 DNA is TGTGCCATCAGTGAGTCGTCCGGGGGGCAGATTAATGAAAAACTGTTTTTT.

CDR3 bases: TGTGCCAGCAGTGGGTCAGGGTTTAATCAGCCCCAGCATTTT. It specifies CASSGSGFNQPQHF. The rearrangement uses TRBV6-5 and TRBJ1-5; perhaps TRBD1 as D (5 bases). The germline V gene has CDR1 MNHEY and CDR2 SVGAGI. The ends were cut back, 5 bases at V and 4 bases at J, with 12 bases in the middle. The CDR3 is 14 amino acids.

This clone was counted a few times. This chain connects TRBV7-3 to TRBJ2-7; D call uncertain. This CDR3 is built from 14 residues. Germline V lookup: CDR1 SGHTA, CDR2 FQGTGA. The ends were cut back, 4 bases at V and 6 bases at J, with 16 bases in the middle. The CDR3 protein is CASSSPVGFSEQYF. CDR3 nucleotide sequence: TGTGCCAGCAGCTCCCCCGTGGGGTTCTCCGAGCAGTACTTC.

The chain links TRBV10-3 to TRBJ1-2; D unresolved. The germline V and J ends were trimmed by 0 bases and 1 base, with 12 bases remaining between them. CDR1 and CDR2 from the germline V gene are ENHRY and SYGVKD. CDR3 length equals 16 residues. CDR3 region: CAISESSALNNYGYTF. In DNA form, the CDR3 reads TGTGCCATCAGTGAGTCGTCAGCTTTAAATAACTATGGCTACACCTTC.

V is TRBV5-1 and J is TRBJ1-1, with D perhaps TRBD1 (6 bases). CDR1 and CDR2 (germline): SGHRS, YFSETQ. The CDR3 has 14 amino acids. V gave up 3 bases and J gave up 3 bases, with 12 bases separating them. The CDR3 DNA follows: TGCGCCAGCAGCTCAACAGGGTCGGACACTGAAGCTTTCTTT. It translates to CASSSTGSDTEAFF.

This sequence joins TRBV2 and TRBJ2-1; no clear D gene. Germline assignment: CDR1 SNHLY and CDR2 FYNNEI. CDR3 size: 12 residues. Deletions cut 8 bases from V and 7 bases from J, with 12 bases between. CDR3 loop: CASEEQPNEQFF. CDR3 in DNA: TGTGCCAGCGAGGAACAGCCTAATGAGCAGTTCTTC.

The rearrangement joins TRBV4-1 to TRBJ1-2, with D tentatively TRBD1 (6 bases). Trimming shortened V by 1 base and J by 4 bases, and 10 bases separated the two germline ends. This CDR3 region has 14 residues. Per germline, CDR1 MGHRA and CDR2 YSYEKL. The CDR3 DNA reads as TGCGCCAGCAGCCAAGTTCGGGGGCCCTATGGCTACACCTTC. This codes for CASSQVRGPYGYTF.

This clone was seen just once. The V and J genes are TRBV27 and TRBJ2-7; D unclear. V lost 2 bases to trimming and J lost 6 bases, with 11 bases between them. The CDR3 contains 13 residues. Germline V gene data show CDR1 as MNHEY and CDR2 as SMNVEV (reference sequence). CDR3 nucleotide sequence: TGTGCCAGCAGTTTAGCACCGAGAAGCGAGCAGTACTTC. Translating it yields CASSLAPRSEQYF.

The CDR3 here is CASSLAGSVDGYTF. The CDR3, as DNA: TGCGCCAGCAGCTTGGCCGGATCCGTTGATGGCTACACCTTC. The chain joins TRBV5-1 to TRBJ1-2, with unresolved D. Germline-derived CDR1 and CDR2 are SGHRS and YFSETQ. Trimming left V 0 bases short and J 6 bases short, with 12 bases between. The CDR3 is made up of 14 amino acids.

Regarding this clone: Other DNA sequences of this sample code for an identical CDR3. The CDR3 sequence is CAWSNNEQFF. CDR3 DNA: TGTGCCTGGAGTAACAATGAGCAGTTCTTC. The gene calls are TRBV30 and TRBJ2-1; D is unclear. Germline CDR1 reads GTSNPN; CDR2 reads SVGIG (reference sequence). This CDR3 has 10 amino acids. V lost 2 bases, J lost 5 bases, and 1 base lay in between. The variable domain in full, completed from reference TRBV30 and TRBJ2-1, reads SQTIHQWPATLVQPVGSPLSLECTVEGTSNPNLYWYRQAAGRGLQLLFYSVGIGQISSEVPQNLSASRPQDRQFILSSKKLLLSDSGFYLCAWSNNEQFFGPGTRLTVL.

In this sample, this clone turned up a few times. This rearrangement joins TRBV19 to TRBJ2-1; D is unresolved. Germline-derived CDR1 and CDR2 are LNHDA and SQIVND (reference sequence). CDR3 length: 13 residues. The V end lost 3 bases, the J end lost 5 bases, and 8 bases lay between the germline ends. The CDR3 region is CASSIEPNNEQFF. In DNA, the CDR3 is TGTGCCAGTAGTATTGAGCCGAACAATGAGCAGTTCTTC.

The chain couples TRBV27 to TRBJ1-2; TRBD1 aligns across 9 bases. Germline-derived CDR1 and CDR2 are MNHEY and SMNVEV (reference sequence). The CDR3 extends over 13 amino acids. V lost 5 bases, J lost 5 bases, and 3 bases stayed unmatched. The CDR3 nucleotides are TGTGCCAGCAGTAATGGACAGGGGTATGGCTACACCTTC. It is translated as CASSNGQGYGYTF.

Concerning this clone: The junction departs from germline at one end; a sequencing error may be responsible. This chain connects TRBV7-9 to TRBJ2-3; TRBD2 matches at 7 bases. In germline, CDR1 is SEHNR, CDR2 FQNEAQ (reference sequence). The CDR3 runs 15 residues. As DNA, the CDR3 is TGTGCCAGCAGCCTAGCGGAATCTAGCACAGATACGCAGTATTTT. Its translation: CASSLAESSTDTQYF.